This T cell receptor (beta chain) was obtained from a study of shared clonotypes between healthy human individuals. The overall study: Sampling drew on donors who were a couple of women and a few men aged 18 to 49. Regarding the study as a whole: A small donor pool kept down the genetic and exposure-history diversity that was represented.

For this clone: Antigen: not known.

After removal of 4 bases from V and 4 bases from J, the junction contained 12 bases not matched to a gene. Germline-derived CDR1 and CDR2 are MDHEN and SYDVKM. The CDR3 is made up of 17 amino acids. Produced via immunoSEQ multiplex PCR; TCRdb's table is partial and in-frame only. The sample lists some 2,500,000 clones; approximately 93% were seen once. The chain uses TRBV28 and TRBJ2-3, with 9 bases matching TRBD2. The TCR was taken from a man younger than 30 in good health. Some clones in this sample may be carry-over from other donors' samples. Sequencing was done on a sample of naive CD4+ T cells from PBMCs. Subset in this sample: CD45RA+ positively selected. CDR3 coding DNA: TGTGCCAGCAGTTCCGGGACTAGCAACCCAAAGGCAGATACGCAGTATTTT. This gives the protein CASSSGTSNPKADTQYF. Full variable domain (rest looked up from reference TRBV28 and TRBJ2-3): DVKVTQSSRYLVKRTGEKVFLECVQDMDHENMFWYRQDPGLGLRLIYFSYDVKMKEKGDIPEGYSVSREKKERFSLILESASTNQTSMYLCASSSGTSNPKADTQYFGPGTRLTVL.